A selection of T cell receptor beta chains follows, all from one sample in a study of blood T cell repertoires in COVID-19. The protocol was immunoSEQ multiplex PCR, while the TCRdb copy is restricted to in-frame clones and leaves out a portion. The sample carries tens of thousands of clones, over 75% recorded once. The source material was peripheral blood. All receptors derive from a human donor in a cohort sampled during active COVID-19. The CDR3 runs from the conserved cysteine through the conserved F or W. The D gene is left open where the match is weak. Some rows have no size entry. The others give once, few or many, or a class for an expanded clone.

D gene,clone size,V gene,J gene,CDR3 DNA,CDR3 protein
TRBD1,-,TRBV7-3,TRBJ1-2,TGTGCCAGCAGCCATCACACGGGACAGAGCTCCTATGGCTACACCTTC,CASSHHTGQSSYGYTF
-,-,TRBV29-1,TRBJ1-2,TGCAGCGTTGCCCCCCCAGTCGGAGTGAACACCTTC,CSVAPPVGVNTF
-,-,TRBV7-6,TRBJ1-1,TGTGCCAGCAGCTTAGCTGCGAAGAACACTGAAGCTTTCTTT,CASSLAAKNTEAFF
-,-,TRBV19,TRBJ1-2,TGTGCCAGTAAAGGTTGGGGGGACTATGGCTACACCTTC,CASKGWGDYGYTF
-,-,TRBV5-4,TRBJ2-7,TGTGCCAGCAGCGAGGCACGGGGGGCGAAAAGCTACGAGCAGTACTTC,CASSEARGAKSYEQYF
-,-,TRBV19,TRBJ2-6,TGTGCCACCAACCAGGGGGGCTCTGGGGCCAACGTCCTGACTTTC,CATNQGGSGANVLTF
-,-,TRBV6-5,TRBJ2-1,TGTGCCAGCGGACTTAATGGGGATGCCAATGAGCAGTTCTTC,CASGLNGDANEQFF
-,-,TRBV30,TRBJ2-7,TGTGCCTGGAGCCTAAGCGGCTACGAGCAGTACTTC,CAWSLSGYEQYF
-,-,TRBV6-5,TRBJ2-7,TGTGCCAGCAGCTTTTACGAGCAGTACTTC,CASSFYEQYF
-,-,TRBV6-2/TRBV6-3,TRBJ2-7,TGTGCCAGCAGTTACCCTACAGTGGACTACGAGCAGTACTTC,CASSYPTVDYEQYF
-,-,TRBV10-2,TRBJ2-7,TGCGCCAGCAGTGAAGGAGCGTGGGGCTATGAGCAGTACTTC,CASSEGAWGYEQYF
TRBD2,-,TRBV28,TRBJ2-7,TGTGCCAGCAGTATAACTAGCGGCTCCTACGAGCAGTACTTC,CASSITSGSYEQYF
-,-,TRBV18,TRBJ2-7,TGTGCCAGCTCACCAAACAGGGACGAGCAGTACTTC,CASSPNRDEQYF
-,-,TRBV19,TRBJ1-5,TGTGCCAGTAACGGAGATAGCAATCAGCCCCAGCATTTT,CASNGDSNQPQHF
TRBD2,-,TRBV30,TRBJ2-7,TGTGCCTGGAGTGATGCGGGGGGGCCCTACGAGCAGTACTTC,CAWSDAGGPYEQYF
-,once,TRBV12-3/TRBV12-4,TRBJ2-7,TGTGCCAGCAGTTTGCAATTCGGTTACGAGCAGTACTTC,CASSLQFGYEQYF
-,-,TRBV19,TRBJ1-2,TGTGCCAGTAGTATGAACCCGACGGAGGCCTACGGCTACACCTTC,CASSMNPTEAYGYTF
TRBD1,-,TRBV19,TRBJ1-5,TGTGCCAGTACCCCGACCGGGACAGGGGACCAGCCCCAGCATTTT,CASTPTGTGDQPQHF
TRBD1,-,TRBV27,TRBJ1-2,TGTGCCAGCAGCCAGACAGGGGGGAACGGCTACACCTTC,CASSQTGGNGYTF
-,-,TRBV20-1,TRBJ2-1,TGCAGTGCTAGTGGGGTCGGCGGTCGATACAATGAGCAGTTCTTC,CSASGVGGRYNEQFF
-,-,TRBV19,TRBJ2-3,TGTGCCAGTAGTGCGGGCACAGATACGCAGTATTTT,CASSAGTDTQYF
-,-,TRBV9,TRBJ2-1,TGTGCCAGCAGCGTAGGAGTTCGGACTACCAATGAGCAGTTCTTC,CASSVGVRTTNEQFF